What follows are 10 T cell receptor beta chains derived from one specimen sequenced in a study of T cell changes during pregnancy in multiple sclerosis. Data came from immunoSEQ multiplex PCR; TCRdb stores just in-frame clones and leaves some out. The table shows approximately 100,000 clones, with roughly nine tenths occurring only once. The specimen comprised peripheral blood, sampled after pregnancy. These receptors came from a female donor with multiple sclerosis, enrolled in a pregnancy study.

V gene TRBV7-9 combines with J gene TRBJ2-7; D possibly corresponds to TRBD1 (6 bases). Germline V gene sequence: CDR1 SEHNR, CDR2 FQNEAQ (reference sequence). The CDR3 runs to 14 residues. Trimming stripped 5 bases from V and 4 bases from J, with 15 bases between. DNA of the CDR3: TGTGCCAGCAGCCTAAGTCCGGACAGATACGAGCAGTACTTC. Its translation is CASSLSPDRYEQYF.

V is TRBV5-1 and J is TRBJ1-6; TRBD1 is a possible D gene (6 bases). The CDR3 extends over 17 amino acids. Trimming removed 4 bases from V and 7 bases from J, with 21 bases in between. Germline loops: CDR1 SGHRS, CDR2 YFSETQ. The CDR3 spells CASSQLGDGQPNSPLHF. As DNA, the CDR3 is TGCGCCAGCAGCCAATTGGGGGATGGACAGCCCAATTCACCCCTCCACTTT. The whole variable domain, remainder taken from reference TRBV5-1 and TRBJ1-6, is KAGVTQTPRYLIKTRGQQVTLSCSPISGHRSVSWYQQTPGQGLQFLFEYFSETQRNKGNFPGRFSGRQFSNSRSEMNVSTLELGDSALYLCASSQLGDGQPNSPLHFGNGTRLTVT.

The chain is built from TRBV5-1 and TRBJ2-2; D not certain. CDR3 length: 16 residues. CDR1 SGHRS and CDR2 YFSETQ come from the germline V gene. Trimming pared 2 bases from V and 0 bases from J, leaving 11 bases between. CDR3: CASSFTAPSNTGELFF. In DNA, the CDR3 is TGCGCCAGCAGCTTTACAGCCCCCTCGAACACCGGGGAGCTGTTTTTT.

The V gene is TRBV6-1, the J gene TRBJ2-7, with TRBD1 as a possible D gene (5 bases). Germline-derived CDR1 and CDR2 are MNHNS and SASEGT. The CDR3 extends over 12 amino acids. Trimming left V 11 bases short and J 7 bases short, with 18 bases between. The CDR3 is CALKGEMKEQYF. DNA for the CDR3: TGTGCCCTCAAAGGGGAAATGAAGGAGCAGTACTTC.

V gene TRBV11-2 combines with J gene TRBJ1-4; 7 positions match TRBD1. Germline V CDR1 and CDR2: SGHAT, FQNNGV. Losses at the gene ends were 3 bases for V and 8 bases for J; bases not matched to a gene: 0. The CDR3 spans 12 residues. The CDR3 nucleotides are TGTGCCAGCAGCTTGGGACAGGAAAAACTGTTTTTT. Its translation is CASSLGQEKLFF. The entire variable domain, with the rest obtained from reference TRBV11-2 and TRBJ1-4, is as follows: EAGVAQSPRYKIIEKRQSVAFWCNPISGHATLYWYQQILGQGPKLLIQFQNNGVVDDSQLPKDRFSAERLKGVDSTLKIQPAKLEDSAVYLCASSLGQEKLFFGSGTQLSVL.

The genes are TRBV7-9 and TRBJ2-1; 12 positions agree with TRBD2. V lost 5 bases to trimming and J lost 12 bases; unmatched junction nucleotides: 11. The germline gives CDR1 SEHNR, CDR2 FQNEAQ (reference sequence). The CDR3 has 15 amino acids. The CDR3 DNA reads TGTGCCAGCAGCGCACTAGCGGGGGGCACCAAGGGGCAGTTCTTC. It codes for CASSALAGGTKGQFF.

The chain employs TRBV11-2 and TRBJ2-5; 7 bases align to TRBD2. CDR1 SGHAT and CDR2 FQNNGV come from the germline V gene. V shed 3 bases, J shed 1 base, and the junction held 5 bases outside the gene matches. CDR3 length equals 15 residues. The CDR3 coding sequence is TGTGCCAGCAGCTTCAACCTAGCGGCCCAAGAGACCCAGTACTTC. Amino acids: CASSFNLAAQETQYF. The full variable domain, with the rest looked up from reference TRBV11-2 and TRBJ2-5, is EAGVAQSPRYKIIEKRQSVAFWCNPISGHATLYWYQQILGQGPKLLIQFQNNGVVDDSQLPKDRFSAERLKGVDSTLKIQPAKLEDSAVYLCASSFNLAAQETQYFGPGTRLLVL.

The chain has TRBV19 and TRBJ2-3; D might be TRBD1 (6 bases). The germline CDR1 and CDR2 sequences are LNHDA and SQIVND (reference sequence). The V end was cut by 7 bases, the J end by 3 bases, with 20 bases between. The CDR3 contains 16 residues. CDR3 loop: CASTKIGQPRTDTQYF. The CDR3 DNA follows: TGTGCCAGTACAAAAATCGGACAGCCAAGGACAGATACGCAGTATTTT.

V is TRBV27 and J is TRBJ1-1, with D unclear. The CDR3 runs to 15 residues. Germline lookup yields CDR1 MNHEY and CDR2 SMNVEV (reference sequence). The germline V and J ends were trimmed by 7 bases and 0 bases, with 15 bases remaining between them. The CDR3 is CASTLPAGLNTEAFF. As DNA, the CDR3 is TGTGCCAGCACCCTGCCAGCAGGTTTGAACACTGAAGCTTTCTTT.

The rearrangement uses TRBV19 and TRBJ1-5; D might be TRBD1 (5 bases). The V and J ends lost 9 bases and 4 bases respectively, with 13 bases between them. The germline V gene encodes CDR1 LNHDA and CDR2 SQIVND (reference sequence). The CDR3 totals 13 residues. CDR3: CASSVGGNQPQHF. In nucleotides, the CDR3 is TGTGCCAGCTCGGTCGGGGGGAATCAGCCCCAGCATTTT.